This T cell receptor (beta chain) stems from a study of PD-L1 blockade in urothelial cancer. The CDR3 totals 16 residues. Looked up from germline, CDR1 is MGHRA and CDR2 is YSYEKL. With 2 bases removed from V and 8 bases from J, the gap between germline ends came to 18 bases. Repertoires were generated with immunoSEQ multiplex PCR, while TCRdb's copy carries only in-frame clones and drops some. The table records about 45,000 clones, approximately 78% of them present only once. The sample's time point: peripheral blood 6 weeks after treatment start. The clonotype was recovered from a man aged 55 to 70 with urothelial cancer. The rearrangement uses TRBV4-1 and TRBJ1-4; tentatively, D is TRBD1 (6 bases). Material: PBMCs, obtained around atezolizumab (anti-PD-L1) treatment. As DNA, the CDR3 is TGCGCCAGCAGCCAATCAACAGGGAGGGAAAGGGAAAAACTGTTTTTT. Amino acids: CASSQSTGREREKLFF.